These 9 T cell receptor beta chains originate from one sample sequenced in a study of blood T cell repertoires in COVID-19. Profiled with immunoSEQ multiplex PCR; TCRdb holds only in-frame clones, not every one. Among some 300,000 clones listed, roughly 91% were seen once. The source material was PBMCs or T cells enriched from blood (not recorded which). Receptor source: a woman aged 60-75 years in a cohort exposed to, infected with or recovered from COVID-19 (not recorded which).

The chain couples TRBV21-1 to TRBJ1-5; the table assigns TRBD1, which was not confirmed against the DNA. TRBV21-1 is given as a pseudogene. The CDR3 is made up of 16 amino acids. CDR3 in DNA: TGTGCCAGCTCCCCTCCTGTGACAGGGGGCAATCAGCCCCAGCATTTT. As protein: CASSPPVTGGNQPQHF.

The chain is built from TRBV19 and TRBJ1-5; 8 bases line up with TRBD1. J was trimmed by 6 bases and V by 5 bases; bases with no gene match: 9. The germline V gene has CDR1 LNHDA and CDR2 SQIVND (reference sequence). This CDR3 has 15 residues. CDR3 sequence reads: CASSLPGQGGQPQHF. CDR3 bases: TGTGCCAGTAGTCTCCCTGGACAGGGCGGTCAGCCCCAGCATTTT.

This clone was seen a single time. CDR3 amino acids: CASSFRTGNHGYTF. The CDR3 bases are TGCGCCAGCAGCTTCCGGACAGGGAACCATGGCTACACCTTC. The chain employs TRBV5-1 and TRBJ1-2, with 8 nucleotides matching TRBD1. This CDR3 contains 14 residues. J gave up 6 bases and V 2 bases, and 6 bases lay outside the gene matches. The V gene's germline CDR1 is SGHRS and CDR2 YFSETQ.

The V gene is TRBV5-4, the J gene TRBJ2-2; D remains ambiguous. This CDR3 is built from 15 residues. CDR1 is SGHNT, CDR2 YYREEE, per germline (reference sequence). V lost 0 bases and J 1 base, leaving 7 bases between the germline ends. In DNA form, the CDR3 reads TGTGCCAGCAGCTTGGCCCCAGAGAACACCGGGGAGCTGTTTTTT. Residues: CASSLAPENTGELFF.

The V call is TRBV6-2 or TRBV6-3, the J call TRBJ2-4, with 8 bases matching TRBD2. This CDR3 has 20 residues. The J segment lost 7 bases and the V segment lost 0 bases, leaving 20 bases of the junction unmatched. The germline V gene encodes CDR1 MNHEY and CDR2 SVGEGT. Here the CDR3 DNA reads TGTGCCAGCAGTTACTCTTCCTCCCCCACGTCTTTTGGCGGGGGGAACATTCAGTACTTC. Encoded protein: CASSYSSSPTSFGGGNIQYF.

J is TRBJ2-1 and V is TRBV5-6, with 7 bases matching TRBD1. The CDR3 has 16 amino acids. Trimming cost V 0 bases and J 2 bases; bases outside gene matches: 5. From germline, CDR1 is SGHDT and CDR2 YYEEEE. DNA of the CDR3: TGTGCCAGCAGCTTGGCGACAGGGATCGCCTACAATGAGCAGTTCTTC. Translated: CASSLATGIAYNEQFF.

The genes are TRBV6-1 and TRBJ1-1; TRBD1 might be the D (5 bases). The CDR3 totals 15 residues. V was shortened by 2 bases and J by 4 bases, with 14 bases between the two germline ends. Germline V lookup: CDR1 MNHNS, CDR2 SASEGT. The CDR3 nucleotides read TGTGCCAGCAGTGAATACGGTTTGGGGGGCACTGAAGCTTTCTTT. Its translation is CASSEYGLGGTEAFF.

Here the CDR3 DNA reads TGCGCCAGCAGCCGAGCAGGGGACCATGAGCAGTTCTTC. It encodes CASSRAGDHEQFF. This chain uses TRBV4-3 with TRBJ2-1, with a weak D call TRBD1 (6 bases). Germline CDR1 reads LGHNA; CDR2 reads YSLEER. The CDR3 has 13 residues. Trimming took 4 bases from V and 8 from J, leaving 12 bases between them.

This rearrangement joins TRBV5-1 to TRBJ2-3, with D perhaps TRBD1 (6 bases). Germline assignment: CDR1 SGHRS and CDR2 YFSETQ. The CDR3 spans 15 residues. V was cut by 5 bases and J by 0 bases, with 13 bases left in between. CDR3 DNA: TGCGCCAGCAGAGGGACACCTCCTAGCACAGATACGCAGTATTTT. Protein: CASRGTPPSTDTQYF.